The 28 T cell receptor beta chains in this list originate from one sample, sequenced in a study of blood T cells in healthy people across ages. Sample-barcoded 5' priming and a J-beta primer mix drove a second PCR of about 7 to 11 cycles. TCRdb called the 5' RACE reads again in MiXCR, with one record for every CDR3 protein. The sample shows hundreds of thousands of distinct CDR3 sequences, 25% to 30% of them seen only once. The sample consisted of blood. Receptor source: a woman at least 80 years old in good health.

The genes are TRBV9 and TRBJ2-3, with 7 nucleotides matching TRBD2. The CDR3 is 16 amino acids. The germline V gene encodes CDR1 SGDLS and CDR2 YYNGEE. The trim removed 4 bases at V and 6 bases at J, leaving 14 bases unmatched. The chain's CDR3 is CASSTRSGEVSDTQYF. The CDR3 DNA is TGTGCCAGCAGCACCCGCAGCGGGGAGGTATCCGATACGCAGTATTTT.

This clonotype has just one count. The chain joins TRBV5-1 to TRBJ2-7; 7 nucleotides align to TRBD1. The CDR3 has 14 amino acids. Germline loops: CDR1 SGHRS, CDR2 YFSETQ. After removal of 3 bases from V and 5 bases from J, the junction contained 8 bases not matched to a gene. The CDR3 region is CASSSRGLRDEQYF. Here the CDR3 DNA reads TGCGCCAGCAGCTCTAGGGGGCTTAGGGACGAGCAGTACTTC.

Points on this clonotype: Since a much larger clone is just one base distant, this may be a read error. This rearrangement joins TRBV24-1 to TRBJ2-7, with D unclear. This CDR3 is built from 15 residues. Germline CDR1 reads KGHDR; CDR2 reads SFDVKD. V shed 5 bases and J shed 7 bases, with 20 bases lying between them. CDR3 sequence: CATSVAGGLNNEQYF. The CDR3 bases are TGTGCCACCAGTGTGGCCGGTGGCCTTAACAATGAGCAGTACTTC.

This clonotype was detected ten times or more. The rearrangement joins TRBV4-1 to TRBJ2-7; 10 nucleotides align to TRBD1. Germline V gene data show CDR1 as MGHRA and CDR2 as YSYEKL. The V and J ends lost 3 bases and 4 bases, in that order; junction bases with no gene match: 3. CDR3 size: 14 residues. The CDR3 bases are TGCGCCAGCAGCCACCCGGGACAGGGGTACGAGCAGTACTTC. As protein: CASSHPGQGYEQYF.

In its sample, this clonotype was seen a few times. The rearrangement uses TRBV7-8 and TRBJ2-5; D is perhaps TRBD2 (6 bases). V lost 7 bases and J lost 11, with 26 bases in between. CDR3 length equals 15 residues. The germline gives CDR1 SGHVS, CDR2 FQNEAQ. The CDR3 DNA follows: TGTGCCAGCACCTACGGGGGTACGGTAGGCAATGAGCAGTACTTC. The encoded protein is CASTYGGTVGNEQYF.

The chain combines TRBV7-3 with TRBJ2-5; 10 bases agree with TRBD2. This CDR3 is built from 14 residues. CDR1 is SGHTA and CDR2 is FQGTGA in the germline V gene. The junction had 4 bases not matched to a gene; V was cut back by 6 bases and J by 3 bases. CDR3 sequence reads: CASSEGLAEETQYF. The CDR3 DNA is TGTGCCAGCAGTGAAGGACTAGCGGAAGAGACCCAGTACTTC.

This clonotype has just a few counts. The CDR3, as DNA: TGCGCCAGCAGCCACGACCGACGGGAGTACACTGAAGCTTTCTTT. As protein: CASSHDRREYTEAFF. The chain couples TRBV4-1 to TRBJ1-1; no definite D call. Between the trimmed V and J ends, which lost 3 bases and 3 bases, there was a span of 14 bases. Looked up from germline, CDR1 is MGHRA and CDR2 is YSYEKL. The CDR3 is 15 amino acids.

The chain is built from TRBV12-3 or TRBV12-4 and TRBJ2-4, with 8 bases identical to TRBD1. The better agreement between TRBJ2-7 and the DNA end casts doubt on the J call. This CDR3 region has 15 residues. The CDR3 nucleotides read TGTGCCAGCAGTGTCCTCACAGGGGGAGTCCACGAGCAGTACTTC. This sequence encodes CASSVLTGGVHEQYF.

This clonotype is classed as medium-sized. The chain is built from TRBV6-5 and TRBJ2-7, with unresolved D. Trimming stripped 6 bases from V and 2 bases from J, with 17 bases between. Looked up from germline, CDR1 is MNHEY and CDR2 is SVGAGI. The CDR3 spans 15 residues. The CDR3 bases are TGTGCCAGCAGCATTTTCCAGGCCCCCACCTACGAGCAGTACTTC. Translating gives CASSIFQAPTYEQYF.

Of note for this clonotype: A much bigger clone sits one base away, suggesting this may be a read error. This sequence joins TRBV14 and TRBJ1-2, with TRBD1 matching over 7 bases. The CDR3 has 15 residues. Germline V gene sequence: CDR1 SGHDN, CDR2 FVKESK. Written as DNA, the CDR3 is TGTGCCTGCAGCCAGGGGGATCGGGTTTGGTATGGCTACACCTTC. This sequence encodes CACSQGDRVWYGYTF.

This clonotype occurred many times. The chain recombines TRBV7-7 with TRBJ2-5, with TRBD2 identical over 12 bases. Germline V CDR1 and CDR2: SSHAT, FNYEAQ (reference sequence). This CDR3 is built from 14 residues. The trim removed 5 bases at V and 5 bases at J, leaving 3 bases unmatched. The CDR3 loop is CASSHGLAGETQYF. The DNA of the CDR3 is TGTGCCAGCAGCCATGGACTAGCGGGGGAGACCCAGTACTTC.

Regarding this clonotype: At one end the junction does not follow the germline gene, possibly because of a read error. The chain joins TRBV7-2 to TRBJ1-2; TRBD1 might be the D (5 bases). The CDR3 consists of 14 residues. CDR1 is SGHTA, CDR2 FQGNSA, per germline. The chain's CDR3 is CAGSPETANYGYTF. CDR3 coding DNA: TGTGCCGGCAGCCCCGAGACAGCGAACTATGGCTACACCTTC.

The V gene is TRBV6-1, the J gene TRBJ2-7; TRBD2 aligns across 10 bases. The junction had 8 bases not matched to a gene; V was cut back by 7 bases and J by 5 bases. CDR1 MNHNS and CDR2 SASEGT come from the germline V gene. The CDR3 is 14 residues long. The CDR3 nucleotides are TGTGCCAGCAATATAGCGGGGGGCGGGGACGAGCAGTACTTC. This encodes CASNIAGGGDEQYF.

Ten or more counts support this clonotype. The genes are TRBV6-6 and TRBJ2-5, with no clear D. Looked up from germline, CDR1 is MNHNY and CDR2 is SVGAGI (reference sequence). The CDR3 totals 14 residues. With 0 bases removed from V and 0 bases from J, the gap between germline ends came to 5 bases. CDR3: CASSYSWYQETQYF. CDR3 in DNA: TGTGCCAGCAGTTACTCCTGGTACCAAGAGACCCAGTACTTC.

The gene calls are TRBV5-1 and TRBJ2-1; TRBD1 matches at 12 bases. Germline V lookup: CDR1 SGHRS, CDR2 YFSETQ. With V trimmed by 3 bases and J by 6 bases, 4 bases remained unmatched. The CDR3 contains 15 residues. The CDR3 nucleotides are TGCGCCAGCAGCTGGGGGGGACAGGGGGCCAATGAGCAGTTCTTC. This translates into CASSWGGQGANEQFF.

There are many counts of this clonotype. This chain links TRBV6-2 or TRBV6-3 with TRBJ2-7; TRBD2 might be the D (6 bases). Germline CDR1 is MNHEY and CDR2 is SVGEGT. This CDR3 spans 16 amino acids. Trimming took off 4 bases at V and 7 bases at J, with 23 bases between the two ends. This chain's CDR3 is CASSLVPQGGAEEQYF. For the CDR3, the DNA is TGTGCCAGCAGTTTGGTTCCGCAGGGAGGAGCGGAGGAGCAGTACTTC.

In regard to this clonotype: A much larger clone lies a single base off, so this may be a read error. The genes are TRBV4-3 and TRBJ1-1; D remains unclear. This CDR3 spans 14 amino acids. V lost 0 bases and J lost 1, with 6 bases in between. The V gene's germline CDR1 is LGHNA and CDR2 YSLEER. The CDR3 DNA reads as TGCGCCAGCAGCCAAGAGATAGGGAACACTGAAGCTTTCTTT. It is translated as CASSQEIGNTEAFF.

This clonotype has just a few counts. The genes are TRBV7-2 and TRBJ1-6; a possible D gene is TRBD1 (6 bases). The CDR3 is 14 amino acids. CDR1 and CDR2 (germline): SGHTA, FQGNSA. The ends were cut back, 3 bases at V and 12 bases at J, with 15 bases in the middle. The DNA for the CDR3 is TGTGCCAGCAGCTTCCCAAAGCCGGGACAACCCCTCCACTTT. Translated, it gives CASSFPKPGQPLHF.

This clonotype was detected a few times. The rearrangement links TRBV6-1 to TRBJ2-1; D could derive from TRBD1 or TRBD2 (5 bases each). V lost 6 bases, J lost 3 bases, and 15 bases lay in between. The CDR3 loop spans 15 amino acids. From germline, CDR1 is MNHNS and CDR2 SASEGT. The CDR3 reads CASRTTGLLYNEQFF. CDR3 DNA sequence: TGTGCCAGCAGAACAACAGGACTTCTCTACAATGAGCAGTTCTTC.

This chain links TRBV6-2 or TRBV6-3 with TRBJ1-5; D is uncertain. The germline V and J ends were trimmed by 6 bases and 8 bases, with 8 bases remaining between them. The CDR3 contains 11 residues. Germline V gene lookup returns CDR1 MNHEY and CDR2 SVGEGT. CDR3 nucleotide sequence: TGTGCCAGCAGCAACGGTGAGCCCCAGCATTTT. As protein: CASSNGEPQHF.

The chain links TRBV3-1 to TRBJ1-2; D may be TRBD1 (6 bases). Germline CDR1 reads LGHDT; CDR2 reads YNNKEL (reference sequence). This CDR3 region has 15 residues. The ends were cut back, 4 bases at V and 4 bases at J, with 16 bases in the middle. CDR3 sequence: CASSLSTGLSYGYTF. DNA for the CDR3: TGTGCCAGCAGCCTCTCCACAGGGTTGTCCTATGGCTACACCTTC.

As to this clonotype: A read error may be the cause here, since a much bigger clone is one base away. This sequence joins TRBV10-3 and TRBJ2-1; D gene unclear. Trimming took off 5 bases at V and 9 bases at J, with 14 bases between the two ends. The germline gives CDR1 ENHRY, CDR2 SYGVKD. The CDR3 sequence is 13 residues long. The CDR3 is CAISSRPLGEQFF. The CDR3 region has the DNA TGTGCCATCAGTAGTAGGCCCTTAGGTGAGCAGTTCTTC.

This clonotype was counted at least ten times. This sequence joins TRBV7-2 and TRBJ2-1; the match to TRBD2 covers 9 bases. Germline lookup yields CDR1 SGHTA and CDR2 FQGNSA. V trimming: 2 bases; J trimming: 4 bases; junction bases outside the gene matches: 9. The CDR3 spans 17 residues. CDR3 bases: TGTGCCAGCAGCTTAAGAAGCGGGGGGACCCAATACAATGAGCAGTTCTTC. It encodes CASSLRSGGTQYNEQFF. The full variable domain, in which reference TRBV7-2 and TRBJ2-1 provide the parts outside the CDR3, is GAGVSQSPSNKVTEKGKDVELRCDPISGHTALYWYRQSLGQGLEFLIYFQGNSAPDKSGLPSDRFSAERTGGSVSTLTIQRTQQEDSAVYLCASSLRSGGTQYNEQFFGPGTRLTVL.

This clonotype occurred many times. The chain joins TRBV4-2 to TRBJ2-1; D is unresolved. Germline V lookup: CDR1 LGHNA, CDR2 YNFKEQ. The CDR3 is 12 amino acids. V was cut by 0 bases and J by 8 bases, with 5 bases left in between. The CDR3 sequence: CASSQDHHEQFF. CDR3 in DNA: TGTGCCAGCAGCCAAGATCACCATGAGCAGTTCTTC.

The gene calls are TRBV18 and TRBJ2-7; 12 bases map to TRBD2. V lost 8 bases to trimming and J lost 6 bases; unmatched junction nucleotides: 2. CDR1 and CDR2 (germline): KGHSH, LQKENI. CDR3 length: 12 amino acids. In DNA, the CDR3 is TGTGCCAGCGCTAGCGGGGGGGCCGAGCAGTACTTC. Translation gives CASASGGAEQYF.

In the case of this clonotype: This may be a read error: a much more frequent sequence differs by one nucleotide. The chain combines TRBV27 with TRBJ2-5; a weak D match, TRBD1 (5 bases). With 4 bases removed from V and 4 bases from J, the gap between germline ends came to 16 bases. CDR1 and CDR2 from the germline V gene are MNHEY and SMNVEV (reference sequence). The CDR3 consists of 15 residues. This chain's CDR3 is CASSSSVAGRETQYF. CDR3 in DNA: TGTGCCAGCAGTTCATCGGTCGCAGGGCGAGAGACCCAGTACTTC.

The chain couples TRBV6-1 to TRBJ1-2; possibly TRBD1 for D (6 bases). The CDR3 length is 15 residues. V was trimmed by 0 bases and J by 7 bases, leaving 15 bases between them. Germline CDR1 MNHNS, CDR2 SASEGT. This CDR3 is CASSEAGGQVGGYTF. CDR3 bases: TGTGCCAGCAGTGAAGCTGGGGGGCAGGTTGGTGGCTACACCTTC.

This clonotype has ten or more counts. The chain joins TRBV11-3 to TRBJ2-1, with D possibly matching TRBD2 (5 bases). V was clipped by 0 bases and J by 9 bases, with 9 bases between them. CDR3 size: 13 residues. CDR1 is SGHNT and CDR2 is YENEEA in the germline V gene. DNA of the CDR3: TGTGCCAGCAGCTTAGATGTCGCGGGTGAGCAGTTCTTC. Its translation: CASSLDVAGEQFF.